Listed here are 12 T cell receptor beta chains from one sample, sequenced in a study of blood T cells in healthy people across ages. Alongside a J-beta primer mix, a sample-barcoded 5' primer served in a second PCR lasting about 7 to 11 cycles. MiXCR, run by TCRdb on the 5' RACE reads, gives a single entry per CDR3 protein. The data hold about 1,800,000 distinct CDR3 sequences, with 28% observed a single time. The sample comprised blood. These receptors came from a woman aged 25 to 39 in good health.

The chain is built from TRBV29-1 and TRBJ2-1; 9 bases match TRBD1. The length of the CDR3 is 11 residues. V shed 5 bases, J shed 10 bases, and the junction held 3 bases outside the gene matches. From germline, CDR1 is SQVTM and CDR2 ANQGSEA. Here the CDR3 DNA reads TGCAGCGTTCGACAGGGGGGAGAGCAGTTCTTC. Protein product: CSVRQGGEQFF.

This clonotype was observed a few times. V and J are TRBV9 and TRBJ1-1; perhaps TRBD1 as D (6 bases). From germline, CDR1 is SGDLS and CDR2 YYNGEE. There are 15 residues in the CDR3. V gave up 0 bases and J gave up 6 bases, with 15 bases separating them. The CDR3 sequence is CASSVVKGEEAEAFF. For the CDR3, the DNA is TGTGCCAGCAGCGTAGTAAAGGGGGAGGAGGCTGAAGCTTTCTTT.

This clonotype turned up a few times. The rearrangement joins TRBV18 to TRBJ2-7; the match to TRBD2 covers 10 bases. The length of the CDR3 is 15 residues. Germline V gene data show CDR1 as KGHSH and CDR2 as LQKENI. Unmatched junction bases numbered 1, after V lost 2 bases and J lost 0 bases. This CDR3 reads CASSPTSGVSYEQYF. The DNA of the CDR3 is TGTGCCAGCTCACCAACTAGCGGGGTCTCCTACGAGCAGTACTTC.

This clonotype showed up just a few times. The V gene is TRBV5-1, the J gene TRBJ2-7, with 8 nucleotides matching TRBD1. The CDR3 contains 13 residues. Germline assignment: CDR1 SGHRS and CDR2 YFSETQ. V shed 6 bases, J shed 5 bases, and the junction held 7 bases outside the gene matches. The CDR3 here is CASNPTGGHEQYF. The CDR3 nucleotides read TGCGCCAGCAACCCCACAGGGGGACACGAGCAGTACTTC.

The rearrangement joins TRBV20-1 to TRBJ2-7; D ambiguous. Germline CDR1 is DFQATT and CDR2 is SNEGSKA (reference sequence). This CDR3 has 14 residues. V gave up 0 bases and J gave up 0 bases, with 9 bases separating them. This chain's CDR3 is CSARDLGSSYEQYF. The CDR3, as DNA: TGCAGTGCTAGAGATCTTGGCAGCTCCTACGAGCAGTACTTC.

The chain is built from TRBV28 and TRBJ2-7; maybe TRBD1 (5 bases). This CDR3 has 15 amino acids. The germline CDR1 and CDR2 sequences are MDHEN and SYDVKM. The V and J ends lost 3 bases and 2 bases respectively, with 14 bases between them. CDR3 residues: CASSLGWTPTYEQYF. As DNA, the CDR3 is TGTGCCAGCAGTTTGGGATGGACACCTACCTACGAGCAGTACTTC. The variable domain in full, with the rest retrieved from reference TRBV28 and TRBJ2-7, is DVKVTQSSRYLVKRTGEKVFLECVQDMDHENMFWYRQDPGLGLRLIYFSYDVKMKEKGDIPEGYSVSREKKERFSLILESASTNQTSMYLCASSLGWTPTYEQYFGPGTRLTVT.

The chain uses TRBV5-1 and TRBJ2-1, with D perhaps matching TRBD2 (5 bases). The CDR3 sequence is 13 residues long. Per germline, CDR1 SGHRS and CDR2 YFSETQ. CDR3 in DNA: TGCGCTAGCTCTCGTACTAGGGAGAATGAGCAGTTCTTC. It codes for CASSRTRENEQFF.

This clonotype has a handful of counts. The V gene is TRBV29-1, the J gene TRBJ1-2; the D gene is possibly TRBD1 (5 bases). The germline V gene has CDR1 SQVTM and CDR2 ANQGSEA. Trimming left V 3 bases short and J 2 bases short, with 13 bases between. The CDR3 spans 14 residues. CDR3 bases: TGCAGCGTTGACGAGGTGCGGGGGAACTATGGCTACACCTTC. Amino acid sequence: CSVDEVRGNYGYTF.

Of note for this clonotype: A much larger clone lies one base from this, so it may be a read error. V usage is TRBV27 and J usage is TRBJ2-7; 9 nucleotides line up with TRBD1. The CDR3 covers 16 residues. V lost 8 bases and J lost 2; bases outside the gene matches: 13. Germline V gives CDR1 MNHEY, CDR2 SMNVEV (reference sequence). The DNA of the CDR3 is TGTGCCAGCGGTTCCCCTGGGGACAGGGCGCCCTACGAGCAGTACTTC. Encoded protein: CASGSPGDRAPYEQYF.

As regards this clonotype: The germline gene is not matched at one end of the junction; a read error may be the cause. The rearrangement uses TRBV6-6 and TRBJ1-1; 7 nucleotides agree with TRBD1. Germline-derived CDR1 and CDR2 are MNHNY and SVGAGI (reference sequence). The CDR3 consists of 15 residues. This CDR3 reads CAGRGQVDLNTEAFF. The CDR3, as DNA: TGTGCCGGCAGAGGACAGGTAGACCTGAACACTGAAGCTTTCTTT.

The J gene is TRBJ2-7, the V gene TRBV14; TRBD2 matches 12 bases. The last part of the DNA fits TRBJ2-5 better; the J call may be wrong. This CDR3 spans 16 amino acids. The germline CDR1 and CDR2 sequences are SGHDN and FVKESK. CDR3 coding DNA: TGTGCCAGCAGCCAAGCTAGCGGGGGGGTTCCGGAGACCCAGTACTTC. This sequence encodes CASSQASGGVPETQYF.

V usage is TRBV5-1 and J usage is TRBJ2-1; TRBD2 agrees at 7 bases. With 1 base clipped from V and 5 bases from J, the junction kept 6 bases outside the gene matches. The CDR3 runs 15 residues. Germline V CDR1 and CDR2: SGHRS, YFSETQ. The CDR3 DNA reads TGCGCCAGCAGCTTGCCGGGCGGGGGAAACAATGAGCAGTTCTTC. Protein product: CASSLPGGGNNEQFF.